One and the same sample provided the 18 T cell receptor beta chains below, sequenced in a study of cytomegalovirus exposure and HLA in healthy donors. PCR employed 60 Vbeta and 13 Jbeta primers. The repertoire was sequenced with immunoSEQ multiplex PCR; TCRdb's copy has only in-frame clones and lacks some. The sample records 70,000 to 95,000 clones, approximately 80% being singletons. The source material was PBMCs. The origin of the receptors is a man aged 18 to 29 in good health and CMV-seronegative.

The chain employs TRBV27 and TRBJ1-1; perhaps TRBD1 as D (5 bases). The CDR3 contains 13 residues. Trimming took off 6 bases at V and 4 bases at J, with 12 bases between the two ends. Germline V gene sequence: CDR1 MNHEY, CDR2 SMNVEV (reference sequence). CDR3 nucleotide sequence: TGTGCCAGCAGCTCAGGGATCCGCACTGAAGCTTTCTTT. Amino acid sequence: CASSSGIRTEAFF.

The chain has TRBV30 and TRBJ2-7; no clear D gene. The CDR3 extends over 13 amino acids. Deletions cut 2 bases from V and 7 bases from J, with 15 bases between. CDR1 is GTSNPN, CDR2 SVGIG, per germline (reference sequence). The CDR3 loop is CAWSPSIYGEQYF. CDR3 DNA: TGTGCCTGGAGTCCGAGTATCTACGGGGAGCAGTACTTC.

The gene calls are TRBV7-3 and TRBJ2-7; tentative D call: TRBD1 (6 bases). In germline, CDR1 is SGHTA, CDR2 FQGTGA. Trimming removed 5 bases from V and 1 base from J, with 9 bases in between. The CDR3 spans 13 residues. The CDR3 protein is CASSNGQSYEQYF. The CDR3 DNA reads as TGTGCCAGCAGCAATGGACAGTCCTACGAGCAGTACTTC.

This rearrangement joins TRBV9 to TRBJ2-7; the D is unclear. With 4 bases removed from V and 1 base from J, the gap between germline ends came to 9 bases. The CDR3 contains 13 residues. Germline V lookup: CDR1 SGDLS, CDR2 YYNGEE. The DNA of the CDR3 is TGTGCCAGCAGCACAGAAGGTTCCTACGAGCAGTACTTC. This gives the protein CASSTEGSYEQYF.

This chain joins TRBV5-4 and TRBJ2-7; D gene ambiguous. The CDR3 totals 14 residues. CDR1 and CDR2 from the germline V gene are SGHNT and YYREEE (reference sequence). Trimming took 0 bases from V and 2 from J, leaving 9 bases between them. This CDR3 is CASSLEARTYEQYF. DNA of the CDR3: TGTGCCAGCAGCTTGGAGGCGCGGACCTACGAGCAGTACTTC.

The genes are TRBV12-5 and TRBJ2-2; D is uncertain. CDR1 and CDR2 from the germline V gene are LGHNT and FRNRAP. V was trimmed by 5 bases and J by 6 bases, leaving 13 bases between them. The CDR3 extends over 14 amino acids. The CDR3 nucleotides read TGTGCTAGTGGTCTATTTTCTCAGGCCGGGGAGCTGTTTTTT. It specifies CASGLFSQAGELFF.

J is TRBJ2-7 and V is TRBV14; TRBD1 matches at 8 bases. The CDR3 extends over 14 amino acids. Germline V gene sequence: CDR1 SGHDN, CDR2 FVKESK. Trimming took 2 bases from V and 4 from J; bases not matched to a gene: 4. This chain's CDR3 is CASSQINRGYEQYF. The CDR3 nucleotides read TGTGCCAGCAGCCAAATAAACAGGGGGTACGAGCAGTACTTC.

The V and J genes are TRBV27 and TRBJ2-5; 7 nucleotides agree with TRBD1. Per the germline V gene, CDR1 is MNHEY and CDR2 is SMNVEV (reference sequence). There are 15 residues in the CDR3. Trimming removed 8 bases from V and 3 bases from J; junction bases left unmatched: 12. CDR3 nucleotide sequence: TGTGCCAGCGCCGCACTCGGGACAGCCAAAGAGACCCAGTACTTC. Translated, it gives CASAALGTAKETQYF.

This chain joins TRBV15 and TRBJ2-5, with 8 bases fitting TRBD1. With the DNA end fitting TRBJ2-7 better, the J assignment may be wrong. In germline, CDR1 is LNHNV, CDR2 YYDKDF (reference sequence). The CDR3 has 13 residues. The CDR3 DNA reads as TGTGCCACCCGCCAGGGGGCGATCAACGAGCAGTACTTC. Translation: CATRQGAINEQYF.

The chain links TRBV10-1 to TRBJ1-6, with TRBD1 matching over 9 bases. This CDR3 has 14 amino acids. Germline CDR1 and CDR2: WNHNN and SYGVQD (reference sequence). V shed 3 bases, J shed 9 bases, and the junction held 3 bases outside the gene matches. The CDR3 reads CASSDPGQGSPLHF. The CDR3 DNA follows: TGCGCCAGCAGTGATCCGGGACAGGGTTCACCCCTCCACTTT.

The genes are TRBV5-4 and TRBJ1-2; 12 bases are shared with TRBD1. CDR1 and CDR2 from the germline V gene are SGHNT and YYREEE (reference sequence). J lost 7 bases, V lost 2 bases, and 9 bases had no gene match. The CDR3 is made up of 16 amino acids. The CDR3 sequence: CASSFVEGQGALGYTF. The DNA of the CDR3 is TGTGCCAGCAGCTTTGTTGAGGGACAGGGGGCGCTTGGCTACACCTTC. The whole variable domain, filled in from reference TRBV5-4 and TRBJ1-2, reads ETGVTQSPTHLIKTRGQQVTLRCSSQSGHNTVSWYQQALGQGPQFIFQYYREEENGRGNFPPRFSGLQFPNYSSELNVNALELDDSALYLCASSFVEGQGALGYTFGSGTRLTVV.

This clone occurred once. The chain carries TRBV5-8 and TRBJ1-5, with 7 bases matching TRBD1. The CDR3 is made up of 17 amino acids. Germline V gene sequence: CDR1 SGHTS, CDR2 YDEGEE. Trimming took 3 bases from V and 2 from J; bases not matched to a gene: 11. CDR3 residues: CASSSHFDRAGNQPQHF. CDR3 in DNA: TGTGCCAGCAGCTCCCATTTCGACAGGGCGGGCAATCAGCCCCAGCATTTT.

The chain links TRBV5-4 to TRBJ2-7; 8 nucleotides align to TRBD1. The CDR3 has 15 amino acids. Germline-derived CDR1 and CDR2 are SGHNT and YYREEE (reference sequence). V lost 3 bases to trimming and J lost 1 base; unmatched junction nucleotides: 6. The CDR3 here is CASSSRDRPSYEQYF. The CDR3 region has the DNA TGTGCCAGCAGCTCCCGGGACAGGCCGTCCTACGAGCAGTACTTC.

The chain recombines TRBV9 with TRBJ2-2, with D tentatively TRBD2 (5 bases). Trimming shortened V by 1 base and J by 1 base, and 11 bases separated the two germline ends. Per the germline V gene, CDR1 is SGDLS and CDR2 is YYNGEE. The CDR3 extends over 16 amino acids. The CDR3 sequence: CASSVRTPLNTGELFF. The CDR3 DNA follows: TGTGCCAGCAGCGTAAGGACTCCATTGAACACCGGGGAGCTGTTTTTT. The whole variable domain, filled in from reference TRBV9 and TRBJ2-2, reads DSGVTQTPKHLITATGQRVTLRCSPRSGDLSVYWYQQSLDQGLQFLIQYYNGEERAKGNILERFSAQQFPDLHSELNLSSLELGDSALYFCASSVRTPLNTGELFFGEGSRLTVL.

V is TRBV7-6 and J is TRBJ2-5, with a weak D call TRBD2 (7 bases). CDR3 length: 14 residues. The V end lost 5 bases, the J end lost 7 bases, and 17 bases lay between the germline ends. Germline loops: CDR1 SGHVS, CDR2 FNYEAQ. The CDR3 reads CASSPSRGAGTQYF. The CDR3, as DNA: TGTGCCAGCAGCCCCAGCCGGGGGGCGGGGACCCAGTACTTC.

The chain recombines TRBV7-8 with TRBJ1-2, with 7 bases matching TRBD1. The CDR3 is made up of 14 amino acids. After removal of 4 bases from V and 8 bases from J, the junction contained 10 bases not matched to a gene. Per germline, CDR1 SGHVS and CDR2 FQNEAQ. CDR3 coding DNA: TGTGCCAGCAGCTCAGCAAGGGGGCCAGGGGGCTACACCTTC. Its translation: CASSSARGPGGYTF. The complete variable domain, with remaining parts taken from reference TRBV7-8 and TRBJ1-2, reads GAGVSQSPRYKVAKRGQDVALRCDPISGHVSLFWYQQALGQGPEFLTYFQNEAQLDKSGLPSDRFFAERPEGSVSTLKIQRTQQEDSAVYLCASSSARGPGGYTFGSGTRLTVV.

The table lists this clone with a count of one. The chain links TRBV6-6 to TRBJ1-5; D not certain. The V gene's germline CDR1 is MNHNY and CDR2 SVGAGI (reference sequence). The germline V and J ends were trimmed by 5 bases and 2 bases, with 13 bases remaining between them. The CDR3 sequence is 15 residues long. The DNA of the CDR3 is TGTGCCAGCAGTACGGGGAGGAGGGGCAATCAGCCCCAGCATTTT. It specifies CASSTGRRGNQPQHF.

There are a few counts of this clone. The chain is built from TRBV9 and TRBJ2-7; 8 bases agree with TRBD2. From germline, CDR1 is SGDLS and CDR2 YYNGEE. The CDR3 totals 14 residues. The V and J ends lost 8 bases and 4 bases, in that order; junction bases with no gene match: 11. DNA for the CDR3: TGTGCCAGACGGCAGACTAGCGTTTTTTACGAGCAGTACTTC. Translation gives CARRQTSVFYEQYF.